The sequence of this T cell receptor (beta chain) was determined in a study of T-cell reconstitution after alpha-beta-depleted transplantation in children. As it was prepared, the TCRbeta library received unique molecular identifiers. Via MiXCR, TCRdb re-called the PCR reads, giving one row per CDR3 protein. The sample records about 230,000 distinct CDR3 sequences, more than 10% being singletons. Germline loops: CDR1 SQVTM, CDR2 ANQGSEA. The CDR3 extends over 13 amino acids. Between the trimmed V and J ends, which lost 6 bases and 1 base, there was a span of 12 bases. This clonotype has a count of ten or more.

This clonotype was obtained from a human donor who donated a stem cell graft to a child with acute lymphoblastic leukemia. This material consisted of PBMCs from the stem cell graft donor, taken from the stem cell graft. This rearrangement joins TRBV29-1 to TRBJ1-1; tentative D call: TRBD1 (5 bases). In DNA form, the CDR3 reads TGCAGCGTGGGGCCGGGGGGGAACACTGAAGCTTTCTTT. Translating gives CSVGPGGNTEAFF. The full variable domain, its missing parts supplied by reference TRBV29-1 and TRBJ1-1, is SAVISQKPSRDICQRGTSLTIQCQVDSQVTMMFWYRQQPGQSLTLIATANQGSEATYESGFVIDKFPISRPNLTFSTLTVSNMSPEDSSIYLCSVGPGGNTEAFFGQGTRLTVV.